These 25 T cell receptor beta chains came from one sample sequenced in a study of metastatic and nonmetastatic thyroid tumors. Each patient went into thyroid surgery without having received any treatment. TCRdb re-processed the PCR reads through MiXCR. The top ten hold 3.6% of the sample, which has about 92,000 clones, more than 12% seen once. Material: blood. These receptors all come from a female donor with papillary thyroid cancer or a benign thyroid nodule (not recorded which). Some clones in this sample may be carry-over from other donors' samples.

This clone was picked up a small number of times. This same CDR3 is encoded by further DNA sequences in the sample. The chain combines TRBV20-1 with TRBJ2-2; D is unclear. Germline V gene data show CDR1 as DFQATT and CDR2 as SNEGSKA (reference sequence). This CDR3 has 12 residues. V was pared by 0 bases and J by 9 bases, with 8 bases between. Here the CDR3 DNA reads TGCAGTGCTAGAGATCCACCTTGGGAGCTGTTTTTT. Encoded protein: CSARDPPWELFF.

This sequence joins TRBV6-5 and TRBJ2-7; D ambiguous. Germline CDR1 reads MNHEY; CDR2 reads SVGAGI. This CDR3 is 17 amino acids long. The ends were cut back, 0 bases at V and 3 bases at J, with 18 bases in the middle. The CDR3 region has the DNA TGTGCCAGCAGTTACTCGAATCCCGTTGTTTATGGCTACGAGCAGTACTTC. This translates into CASSYSNPVVYGYEQYF.

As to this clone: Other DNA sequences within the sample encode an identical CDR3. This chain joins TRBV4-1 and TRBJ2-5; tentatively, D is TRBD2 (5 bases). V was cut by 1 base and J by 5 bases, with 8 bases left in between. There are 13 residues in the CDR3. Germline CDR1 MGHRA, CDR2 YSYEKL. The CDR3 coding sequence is TGCGCCAGCAGCCAAGTAGTAGCGGAGACCCAGTACTTC. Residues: CASSQVVAETQYF.

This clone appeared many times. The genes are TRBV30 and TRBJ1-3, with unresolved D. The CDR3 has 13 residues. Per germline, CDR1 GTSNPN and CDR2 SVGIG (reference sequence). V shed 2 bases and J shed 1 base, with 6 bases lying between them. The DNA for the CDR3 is TGTGCCTGGAGTACAGCATCTGGAAACACCATATATTTT. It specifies CAWSTASGNTIYF.

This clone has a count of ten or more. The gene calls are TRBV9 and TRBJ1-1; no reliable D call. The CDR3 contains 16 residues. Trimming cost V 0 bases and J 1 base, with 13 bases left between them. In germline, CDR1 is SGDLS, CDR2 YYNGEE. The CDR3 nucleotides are TGTGCCAGCAGCGTAGCAGCGGGGAAGCCGAACACTGAAGCTTTCTTT. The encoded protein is CASSVAAGKPNTEAFF. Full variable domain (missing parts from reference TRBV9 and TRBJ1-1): DSGVTQTPKHLITATGQRVTLRCSPRSGDLSVYWYQQSLDQGLQFLIQYYNGEERAKGNILERFSAQQFPDLHSELNLSSLELGDSALYFCASSVAAGKPNTEAFFGQGTRLTVV.

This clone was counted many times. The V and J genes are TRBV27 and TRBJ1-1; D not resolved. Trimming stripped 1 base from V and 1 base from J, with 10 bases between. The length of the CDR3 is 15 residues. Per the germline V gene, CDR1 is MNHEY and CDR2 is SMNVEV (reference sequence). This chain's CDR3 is CASSLYGHANTEAFF. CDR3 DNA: TGTGCCAGCAGTTTATATGGGCACGCGAACACTGAAGCTTTCTTT.

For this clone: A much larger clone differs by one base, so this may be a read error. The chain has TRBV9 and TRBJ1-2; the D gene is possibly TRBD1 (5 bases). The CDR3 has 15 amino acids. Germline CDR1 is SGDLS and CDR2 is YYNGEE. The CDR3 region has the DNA TGTGTCAGCAGCGTAGGTTTTGCCGGGGCGGAAGGCTACACCTTC. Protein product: CVSSVGFAGAEGYTF.

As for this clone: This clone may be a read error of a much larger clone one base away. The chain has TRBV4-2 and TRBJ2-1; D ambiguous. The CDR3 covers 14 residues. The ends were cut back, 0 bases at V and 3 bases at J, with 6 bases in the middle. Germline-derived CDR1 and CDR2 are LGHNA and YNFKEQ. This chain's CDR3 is CASSQDMGYNEQFF. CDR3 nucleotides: TGTGCCAGCAGCCAAGATATGGGCTACAATGAGCAGTTCTTC.

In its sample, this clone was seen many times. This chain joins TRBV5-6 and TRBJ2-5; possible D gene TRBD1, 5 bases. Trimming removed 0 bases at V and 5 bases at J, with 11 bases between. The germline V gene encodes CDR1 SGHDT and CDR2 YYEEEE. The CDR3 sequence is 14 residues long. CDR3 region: CASSLDRLRETQYF. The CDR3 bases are TGTGCCAGCAGCTTGGACAGGCTCAGGGAGACCCAGTACTTC.

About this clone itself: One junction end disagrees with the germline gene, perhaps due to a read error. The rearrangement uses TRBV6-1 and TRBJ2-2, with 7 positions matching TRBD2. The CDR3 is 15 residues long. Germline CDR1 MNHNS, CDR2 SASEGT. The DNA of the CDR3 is TGTGCCATCAGTCGGTACACGGGAGGCACCGGGGAGCTGTTTTTT. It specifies CAISRYTGGTGELFF.

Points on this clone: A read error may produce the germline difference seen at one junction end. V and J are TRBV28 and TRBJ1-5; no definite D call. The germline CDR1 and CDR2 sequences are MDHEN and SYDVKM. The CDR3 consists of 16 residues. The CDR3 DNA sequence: TGTGCAAGCAGTTTCGGGGTTGAATGGAGCAATCAGCCCCAGCATTTT. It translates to CASSFGVEWSNQPQHF.

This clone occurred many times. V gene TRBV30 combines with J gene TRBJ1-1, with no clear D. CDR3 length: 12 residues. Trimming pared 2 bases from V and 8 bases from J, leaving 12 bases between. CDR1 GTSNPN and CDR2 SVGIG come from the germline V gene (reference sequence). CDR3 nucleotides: TGTGCCTGGAGTAGTTATGAGCCAGAAGCTTTCTTT. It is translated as CAWSSYEPEAFF.

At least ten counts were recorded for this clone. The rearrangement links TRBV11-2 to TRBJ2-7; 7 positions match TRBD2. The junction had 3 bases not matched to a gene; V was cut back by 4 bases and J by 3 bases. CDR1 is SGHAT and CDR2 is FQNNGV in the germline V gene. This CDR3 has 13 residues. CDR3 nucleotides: TGTGCCAGCAGCTCAACGGGGGGCTACGAGCAGTACTTC. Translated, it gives CASSSTGGYEQYF.

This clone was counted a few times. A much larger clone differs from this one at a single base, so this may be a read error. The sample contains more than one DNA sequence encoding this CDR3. For the CDR3, the DNA is TGTGCCAGCAGTTCGACAGGCAATGAGCAGTTCTTC. It specifies CASSSTGNEQFF. The chain combines TRBV28 with TRBJ2-1, with D perhaps matching TRBD1 (6 bases). Deletions cut 4 bases from V and 6 bases from J, with 7 bases between. The CDR3 totals 12 residues. Germline values: CDR1 MDHEN, CDR2 SYDVKM.

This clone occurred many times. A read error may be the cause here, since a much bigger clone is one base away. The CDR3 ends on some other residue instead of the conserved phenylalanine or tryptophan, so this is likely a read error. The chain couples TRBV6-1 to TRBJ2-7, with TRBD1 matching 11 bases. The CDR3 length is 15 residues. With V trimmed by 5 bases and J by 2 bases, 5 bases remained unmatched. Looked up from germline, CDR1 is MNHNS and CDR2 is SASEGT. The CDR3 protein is CASSHQGQGAYEQYL. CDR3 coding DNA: TGTGCCAGCAGTCATCAGGGACAGGGGGCCTACGAGCAGTACTTG.

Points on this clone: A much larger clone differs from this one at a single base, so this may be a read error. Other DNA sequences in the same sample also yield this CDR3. The CDR3 bases are TGCAGTGCTGGGTCCCTCGATACACAGTATTTT. Residues: CSAGSLDTQYF. The rearrangement uses TRBV20-1 and TRBJ2-3; D ambiguous. Germline assignment: CDR1 DFQATT and CDR2 SNEGSKA (reference sequence). The CDR3 consists of 11 residues.

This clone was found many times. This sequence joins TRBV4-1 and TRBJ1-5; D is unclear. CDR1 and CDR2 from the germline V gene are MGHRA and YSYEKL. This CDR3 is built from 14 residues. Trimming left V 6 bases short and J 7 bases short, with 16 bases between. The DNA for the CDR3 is TGCGCCAGCAGTCGGACGGGAGGGAACCAGCCCCAGCATTTT. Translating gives CASSRTGGNQPQHF.

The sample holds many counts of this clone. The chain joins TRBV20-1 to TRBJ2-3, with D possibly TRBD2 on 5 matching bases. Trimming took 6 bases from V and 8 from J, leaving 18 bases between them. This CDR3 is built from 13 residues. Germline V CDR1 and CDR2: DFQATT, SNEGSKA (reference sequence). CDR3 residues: CSAERPMSGTQYF. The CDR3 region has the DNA TGCAGTGCCGAACGCCCCATGAGCGGTACGCAGTATTTT.

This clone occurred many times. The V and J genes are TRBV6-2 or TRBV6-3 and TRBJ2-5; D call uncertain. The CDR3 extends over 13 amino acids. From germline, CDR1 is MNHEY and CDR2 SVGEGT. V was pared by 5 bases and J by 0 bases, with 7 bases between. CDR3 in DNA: TGTGCCAGCAGTCCCATGAACCAAGAGACCCAGTACTTC. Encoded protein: CASSPMNQETQYF.

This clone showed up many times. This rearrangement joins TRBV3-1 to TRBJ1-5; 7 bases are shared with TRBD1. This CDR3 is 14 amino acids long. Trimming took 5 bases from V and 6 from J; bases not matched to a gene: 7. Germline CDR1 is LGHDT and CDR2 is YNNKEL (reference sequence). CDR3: CASSDTGVGQPQHF. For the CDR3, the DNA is TGTGCCAGCAGCGATACAGGGGTAGGTCAGCCCCAGCATTTT.

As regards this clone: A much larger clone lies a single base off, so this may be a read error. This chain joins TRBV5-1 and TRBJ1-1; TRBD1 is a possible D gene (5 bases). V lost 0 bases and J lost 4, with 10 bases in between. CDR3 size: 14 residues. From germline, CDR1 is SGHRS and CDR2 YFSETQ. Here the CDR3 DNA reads TGCGCCAGCAGCTTGGAAGGGGTGAGCACTGAAGCTTTCTTT. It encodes CASSLEGVSTEAFF.

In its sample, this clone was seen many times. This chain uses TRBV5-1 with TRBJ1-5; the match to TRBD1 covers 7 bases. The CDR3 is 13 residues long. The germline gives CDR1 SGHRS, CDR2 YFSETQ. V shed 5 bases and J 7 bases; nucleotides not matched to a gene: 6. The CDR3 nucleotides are TGCGCCAGCAGACGGGACAGCGACCAGCCCCAGCATTTT. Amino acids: CASRRDSDQPQHF.

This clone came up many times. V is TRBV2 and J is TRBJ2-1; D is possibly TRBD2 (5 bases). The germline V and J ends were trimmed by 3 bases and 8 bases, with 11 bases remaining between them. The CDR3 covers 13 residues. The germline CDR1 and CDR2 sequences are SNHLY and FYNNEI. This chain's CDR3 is CASSDPGIHEQFF. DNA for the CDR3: TGTGCCAGCAGTGATCCCGGGATCCATGAGCAGTTCTTC.

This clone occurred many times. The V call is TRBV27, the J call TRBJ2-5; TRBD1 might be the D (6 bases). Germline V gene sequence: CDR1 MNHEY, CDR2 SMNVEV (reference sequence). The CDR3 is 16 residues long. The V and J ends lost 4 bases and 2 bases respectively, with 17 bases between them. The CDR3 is CASSSHRVLGQETQYF. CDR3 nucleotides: TGTGCCAGCAGTTCCCACAGGGTTTTGGGTCAAGAGACCCAGTACTTC.

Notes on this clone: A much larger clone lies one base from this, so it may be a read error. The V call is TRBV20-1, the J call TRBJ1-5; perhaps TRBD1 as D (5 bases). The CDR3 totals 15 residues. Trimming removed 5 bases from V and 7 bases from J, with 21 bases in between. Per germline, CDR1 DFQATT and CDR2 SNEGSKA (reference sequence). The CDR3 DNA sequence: TGCAGTGCTCCGGCTACGGTACAGGAGGTGCAGCCCCAGCATTTT. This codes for CSAPATVQEVQPQHF.